The clone carrying this T cell receptor beta chain was detected a few times. Germline V gene sequence: CDR1 SGHTA, CDR2 FQGNSA. This CDR3 has 16 residues. The V end was cut by 1 base, the J end by 2 bases, with 12 bases between. The data originate from a study of response to subunit inactivated influenza vaccine. TCRdb ran MiXCR on the RT-PCR reads and lists one entry per CDR3 protein. The data hold approximately 290,000 distinct CDR3 sequences, with about 20% observed a single time. The chain employs TRBV7-2 and TRBJ1-5; D is undetermined. Sequenced material: PBMCs from blood, taken around 22 months after vaccination. The origin of this receptor is a man aged 45 to 70 who received an inactivated influenza vaccine. In DNA, the CDR3 is TGTGCCAGCAGCTTAGGCCAGTTTGGGGGCAATCAGCCCCAGCATTTT. It specifies CASSLGQFGGNQPQHF.